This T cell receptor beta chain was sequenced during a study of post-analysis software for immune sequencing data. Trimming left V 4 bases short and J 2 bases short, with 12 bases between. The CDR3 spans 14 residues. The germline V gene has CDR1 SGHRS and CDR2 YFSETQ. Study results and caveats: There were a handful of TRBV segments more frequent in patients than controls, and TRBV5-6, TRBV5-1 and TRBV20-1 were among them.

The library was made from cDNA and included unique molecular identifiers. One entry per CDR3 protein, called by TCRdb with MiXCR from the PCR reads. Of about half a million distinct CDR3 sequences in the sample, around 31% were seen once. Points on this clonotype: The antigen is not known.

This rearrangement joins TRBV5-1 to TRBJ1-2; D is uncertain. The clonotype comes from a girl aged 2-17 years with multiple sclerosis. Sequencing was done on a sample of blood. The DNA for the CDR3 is TGCGCCAGCAGCCCGAGCACTGACAACTATGGCTACACCTTC. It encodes CASSPSTDNYGYTF.